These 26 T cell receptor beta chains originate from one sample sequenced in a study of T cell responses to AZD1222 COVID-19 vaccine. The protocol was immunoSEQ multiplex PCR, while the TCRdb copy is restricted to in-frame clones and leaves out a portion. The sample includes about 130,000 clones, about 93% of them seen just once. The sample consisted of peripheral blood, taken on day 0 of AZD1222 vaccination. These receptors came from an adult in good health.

The CDR3 DNA follows: TGTGCCAGCAGCTTTGGCGGGGGGGCAACGGAGACCCAGTACTTC. It yields the protein CASSFGGGATETQYF. J is TRBJ2-5 and V is TRBV7-2; TRBD2 aligns across 9 bases. CDR3 length: 15 amino acids. Germline V lookup: CDR1 SGHTA, CDR2 FQGNSA. Trimming cost V 3 bases and J 5 bases; bases outside gene matches: 7.

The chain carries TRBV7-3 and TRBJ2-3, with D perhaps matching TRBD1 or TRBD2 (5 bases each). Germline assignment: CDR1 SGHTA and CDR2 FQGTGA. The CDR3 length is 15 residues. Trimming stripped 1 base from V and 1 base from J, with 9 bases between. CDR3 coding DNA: TGTGCCAGCAGCTTAATGGGGGACGGCACAGATACGCAGTATTTT. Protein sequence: CASSLMGDGTDTQYF. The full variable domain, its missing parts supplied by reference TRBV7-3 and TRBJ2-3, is GAGVSQTPSNKVTEKGKYVELRCDPISGHTALYWYRQSLGQGPEFLIYFQGTGAADDSGLPNDRFFAVRPEGSVSTLKIQRTERGDSAVYLCASSLMGDGTDTQYFGPGTRLTVL.

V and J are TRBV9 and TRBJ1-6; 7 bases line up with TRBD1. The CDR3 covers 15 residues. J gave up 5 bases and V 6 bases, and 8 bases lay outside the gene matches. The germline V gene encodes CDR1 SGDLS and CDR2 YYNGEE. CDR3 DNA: TGTGCCAGCACGATGGGGGACAGTGATAATTCACCCCTCCACTTT. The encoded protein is CASTMGDSDNSPLHF.

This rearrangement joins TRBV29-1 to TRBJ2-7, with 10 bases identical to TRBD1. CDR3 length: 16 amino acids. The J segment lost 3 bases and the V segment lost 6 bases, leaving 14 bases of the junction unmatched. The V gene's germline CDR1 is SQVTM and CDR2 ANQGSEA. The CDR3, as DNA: TGCAGCGTATACACCGGGACAGGGGTCTCGGGCTACGAGCAGTACTTC. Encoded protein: CSVYTGTGVSGYEQYF.

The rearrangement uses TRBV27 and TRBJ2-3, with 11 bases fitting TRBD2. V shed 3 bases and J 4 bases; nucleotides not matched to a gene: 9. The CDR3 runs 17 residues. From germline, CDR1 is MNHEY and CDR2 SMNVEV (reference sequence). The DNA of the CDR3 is TGTGCCAGCAGTTTGTACCTAGCGGGGGGAGAAGCAGATACGCAGTATTTT. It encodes CASSLYLAGGEADTQYF.

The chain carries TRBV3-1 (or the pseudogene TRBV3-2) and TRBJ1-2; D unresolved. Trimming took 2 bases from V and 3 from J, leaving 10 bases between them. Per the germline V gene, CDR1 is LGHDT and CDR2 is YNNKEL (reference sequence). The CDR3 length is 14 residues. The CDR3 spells CASSQTDWDYGYTF. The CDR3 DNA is TGTGCCAGCAGCCAAACTGACTGGGACTATGGCTACACCTTC.

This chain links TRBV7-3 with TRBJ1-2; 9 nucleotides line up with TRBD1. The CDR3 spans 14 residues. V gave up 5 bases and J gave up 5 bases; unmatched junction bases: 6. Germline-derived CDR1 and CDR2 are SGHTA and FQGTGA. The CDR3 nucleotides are TGTGCCAGCAGCCCCGGACAGGGGTTATATGGCTACACCTTC. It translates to CASSPGQGLYGYTF. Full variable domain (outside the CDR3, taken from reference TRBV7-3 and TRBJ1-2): GAGVSQTPSNKVTEKGKYVELRCDPISGHTALYWYRQSLGQGPEFLIYFQGTGAADDSGLPNDRFFAVRPEGSVSTLKIQRTERGDSAVYLCASSPGQGLYGYTFGSGTRLTVV.

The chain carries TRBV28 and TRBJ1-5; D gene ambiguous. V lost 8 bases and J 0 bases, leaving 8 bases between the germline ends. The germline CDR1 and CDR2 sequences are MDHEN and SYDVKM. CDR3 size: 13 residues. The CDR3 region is CASCLGSNQPQHF. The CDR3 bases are TGTGCCAGCTGTCTCGGTAGCAATCAGCCCCAGCATTTT.

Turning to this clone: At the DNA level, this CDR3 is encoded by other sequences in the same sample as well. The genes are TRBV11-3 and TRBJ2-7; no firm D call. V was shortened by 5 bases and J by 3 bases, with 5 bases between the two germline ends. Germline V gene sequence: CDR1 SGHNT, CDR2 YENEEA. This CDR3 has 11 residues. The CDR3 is CASSSHYEQYF. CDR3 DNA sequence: TGTGCCAGCAGCAGCCACTACGAGCAGTACTTC.

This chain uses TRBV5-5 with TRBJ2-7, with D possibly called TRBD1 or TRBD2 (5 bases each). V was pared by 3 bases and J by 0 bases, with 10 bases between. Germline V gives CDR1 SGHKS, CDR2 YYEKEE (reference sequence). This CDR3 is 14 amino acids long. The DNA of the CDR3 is TGTGCCAGCAGCTGGGCAGGGAGCTCCTACGAGCAGTACTTC. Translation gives CASSWAGSSYEQYF.

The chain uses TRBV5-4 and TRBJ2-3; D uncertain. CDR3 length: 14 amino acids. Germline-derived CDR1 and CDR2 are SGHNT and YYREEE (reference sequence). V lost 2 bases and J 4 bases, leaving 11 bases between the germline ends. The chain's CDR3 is CASSFSTGADTQYF. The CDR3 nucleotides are TGTGCCAGCAGCTTTTCGACTGGGGCAGATACGCAGTATTTT.

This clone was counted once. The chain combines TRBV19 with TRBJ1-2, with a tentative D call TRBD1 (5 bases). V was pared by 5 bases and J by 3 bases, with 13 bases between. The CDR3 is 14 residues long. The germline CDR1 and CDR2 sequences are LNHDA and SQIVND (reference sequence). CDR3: CASSSWDGDYGYTF. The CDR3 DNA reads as TGTGCCAGTAGTTCCTGGGACGGGGACTATGGCTACACCTTC.

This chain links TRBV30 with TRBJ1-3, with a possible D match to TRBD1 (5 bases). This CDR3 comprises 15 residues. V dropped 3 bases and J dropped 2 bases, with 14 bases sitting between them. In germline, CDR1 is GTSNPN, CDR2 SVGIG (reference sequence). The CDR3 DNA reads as TGTGCCTGGAGGGAAAGGGGCACTACTGGAAACACCATATATTTT. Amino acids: CAWRERGTTGNTIYF.

This CDR3 reads CASSHTGTQSNQPQHF. In DNA, the CDR3 is TGTGCCAGCAGCCACACCGGGACTCAAAGCAATCAGCCCCAGCATTTT. This chain links TRBV5-5 with TRBJ1-5; D is possibly TRBD1 (5 bases). This CDR3 has 16 residues. Germline V gene lookup returns CDR1 SGHKS and CDR2 YYEKEE (reference sequence). Trimming removed 4 bases at V and 1 base at J, with 15 bases between. Complete variable domain (other parts from reference TRBV5-5 and TRBJ1-5): DAGVTQSPTHLIKTRGQQVTLRCSPISGHKSVSWYQQVLGQGPQFIFQYYEKEERGRGNFPDRFSARQFPNYSSELNVNALLLGDSALYLCASSHTGTQSNQPQHFGDGTRLSIL.

For the CDR3, the DNA is TGTGCCTGGAGTAGGGGAGATTACAATGAGCAGTTCTTC. Its protein product is CAWSRGDYNEQFF. This chain joins TRBV30 and TRBJ2-1; D possibly uses TRBD1 or TRBD2 (5 bases each). The germline CDR1 and CDR2 sequences are GTSNPN and SVGIG (reference sequence). Trimming took 2 bases from V and 4 from J, leaving 9 bases between them. CDR3 length equals 13 residues.

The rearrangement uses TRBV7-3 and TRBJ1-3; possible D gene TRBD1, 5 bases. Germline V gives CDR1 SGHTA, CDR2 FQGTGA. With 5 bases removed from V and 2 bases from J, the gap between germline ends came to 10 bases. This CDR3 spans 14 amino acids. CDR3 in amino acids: CASSVGAPGNTIYF. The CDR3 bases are TGTGCCAGCAGCGTAGGGGCTCCTGGAAACACCATATATTTT.

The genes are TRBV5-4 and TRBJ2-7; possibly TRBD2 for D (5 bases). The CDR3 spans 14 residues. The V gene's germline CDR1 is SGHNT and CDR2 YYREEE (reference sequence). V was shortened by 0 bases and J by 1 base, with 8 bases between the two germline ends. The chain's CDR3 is CASSLVGGSYEQYF. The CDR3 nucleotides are TGTGCCAGCAGCTTGGTGGGCGGGTCCTACGAGCAGTACTTC. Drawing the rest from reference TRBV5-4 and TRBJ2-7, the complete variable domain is ETGVTQSPTHLIKTRGQQVTLRCSSQSGHNTVSWYQQALGQGPQFIFQYYREEENGRGNFPPRFSGLQFPNYSSELNVNALELDDSALYLCASSLVGGSYEQYFGPGTRLTVT.

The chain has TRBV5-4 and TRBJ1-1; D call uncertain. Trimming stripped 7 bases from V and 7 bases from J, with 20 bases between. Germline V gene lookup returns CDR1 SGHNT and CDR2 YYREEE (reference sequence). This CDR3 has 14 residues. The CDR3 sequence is CASYRGSSVDEAFF. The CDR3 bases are TGTGCCAGCTATCGGGGTAGCAGTGTGGATGAAGCTTTCTTT.

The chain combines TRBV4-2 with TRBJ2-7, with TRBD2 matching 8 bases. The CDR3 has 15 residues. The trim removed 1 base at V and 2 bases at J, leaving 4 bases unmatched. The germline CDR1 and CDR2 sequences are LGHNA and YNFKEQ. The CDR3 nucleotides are TGTGCCAGCAGCCAAGTTCCGGGGGGGGCCTACGAGCAGTACTTC. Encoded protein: CASSQVPGGAYEQYF.

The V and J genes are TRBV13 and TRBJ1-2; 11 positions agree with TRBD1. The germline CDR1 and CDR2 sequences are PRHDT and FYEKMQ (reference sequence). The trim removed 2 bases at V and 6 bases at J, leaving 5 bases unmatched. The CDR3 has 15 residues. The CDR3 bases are TGTGCCAGCAGCTTATTACCGGGACAGGGGGATGGCTACACCTTC. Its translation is CASSLLPGQGDGYTF.

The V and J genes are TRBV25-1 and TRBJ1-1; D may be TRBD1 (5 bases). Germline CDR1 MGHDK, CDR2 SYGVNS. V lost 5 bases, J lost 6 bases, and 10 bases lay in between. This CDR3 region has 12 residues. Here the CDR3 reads CASSLRGAEAFF. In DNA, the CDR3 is TGTGCCAGCAGTCTGAGGGGTGCTGAAGCTTTCTTT. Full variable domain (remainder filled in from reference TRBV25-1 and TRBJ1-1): EADIYQTPRYLVIGTGKKITLECSQTMGHDKMYWYQQDPGMELHLIHYSYGVNSTEKGDLSSESTVSRIRTEHFPLTLESARPSHTSQYLCASSLRGAEAFFGQGTRLTVV.

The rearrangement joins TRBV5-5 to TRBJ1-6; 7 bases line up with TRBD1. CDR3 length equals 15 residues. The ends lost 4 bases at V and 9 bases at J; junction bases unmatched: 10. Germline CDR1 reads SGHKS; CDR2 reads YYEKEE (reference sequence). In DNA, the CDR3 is TGTGCCAGCAGCCCTGCCGGGACAGCAGGTTCACCCCTCCACTTT. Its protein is CASSPAGTAGSPLHF. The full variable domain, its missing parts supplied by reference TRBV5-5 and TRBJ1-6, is DAGVTQSPTHLIKTRGQQVTLRCSPISGHKSVSWYQQVLGQGPQFIFQYYEKEERGRGNFPDRFSARQFPNYSSELNVNALLLGDSALYLCASSPAGTAGSPLHFGNGTRLTVT.

As DNA, the CDR3 is TGTGCCAGCAGCTTAGACGGGACAGGGGTAGGCTACGAGCAGTACTTC. The encoded protein is CASSLDGTGVGYEQYF. The chain joins TRBV7-2 to TRBJ2-7; 10 bases fit TRBD1. CDR1 is SGHTA and CDR2 is FQGNSA in the germline V gene. The V gene end was trimmed by 1 base and the J gene end by 3 bases; junction bases not matched to a gene: 6. This CDR3 spans 16 amino acids.

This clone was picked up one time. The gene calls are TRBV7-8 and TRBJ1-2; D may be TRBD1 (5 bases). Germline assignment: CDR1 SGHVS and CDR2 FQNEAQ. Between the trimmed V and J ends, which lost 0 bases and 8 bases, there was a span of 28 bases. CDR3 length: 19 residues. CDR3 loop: CASSLALSFLKQGERGYTF. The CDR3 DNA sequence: TGTGCCAGCAGCTTAGCGCTGTCCTTTTTAAAGCAGGGCGAGCGAGGCTACACCTTC.

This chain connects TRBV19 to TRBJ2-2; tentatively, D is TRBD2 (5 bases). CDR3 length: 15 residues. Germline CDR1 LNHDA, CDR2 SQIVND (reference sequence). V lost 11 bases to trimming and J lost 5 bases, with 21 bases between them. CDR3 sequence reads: CAPPRLLVVTGELFF. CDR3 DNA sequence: TGTGCCCCCCCGCGGTTACTAGTCGTGACCGGGGAGCTGTTTTTT. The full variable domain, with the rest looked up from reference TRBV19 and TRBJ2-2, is DGGITQSPKYLFRKEGQNVTLSCEQNLNHDAMYWYRQDPGQGLRLIYYSQIVNDFQKGDIAEGYSVSREKKESFPLTVTSAQKNPTAFYLCAPPRLLVVTGELFFGEGSRLTVL.

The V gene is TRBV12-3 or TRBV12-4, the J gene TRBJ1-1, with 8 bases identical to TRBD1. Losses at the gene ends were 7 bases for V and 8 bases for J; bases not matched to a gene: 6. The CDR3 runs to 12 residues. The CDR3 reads CASKRQGAEAFF. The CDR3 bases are TGTGCCAGCAAACGGCAGGGGGCGGAAGCTTTCTTT.